This T cell receptor (beta chain) was sequenced in a study of shared clonotypes between healthy human individuals. Germline CDR1 KGHSH, CDR2 LQKENI. The CDR3 runs to 13 residues. The ends were cut back, 3 bases at V and 3 bases at J, with 8 bases in the middle. Generated by immunoSEQ multiplex PCR, the TCRdb table keeps only in-frame clones and is missing some. The table records about 600,000 clones, about 96% of them present only once. The clonotype comes from a woman aged 25 to 39 in good health. The chain is built from TRBV18 and TRBJ2-5; possible D gene TRBD2, 6 bases. The sequencing sample was made of naive CD4+ T cells sorted from blood. The subset here: CD45RA+ positively selected. The CDR3 nucleotides are TGTGCCAGCTCACCGATAGCGGAAGAGACCCAGTACTTC. Translated: CASSPIAEETQYF.